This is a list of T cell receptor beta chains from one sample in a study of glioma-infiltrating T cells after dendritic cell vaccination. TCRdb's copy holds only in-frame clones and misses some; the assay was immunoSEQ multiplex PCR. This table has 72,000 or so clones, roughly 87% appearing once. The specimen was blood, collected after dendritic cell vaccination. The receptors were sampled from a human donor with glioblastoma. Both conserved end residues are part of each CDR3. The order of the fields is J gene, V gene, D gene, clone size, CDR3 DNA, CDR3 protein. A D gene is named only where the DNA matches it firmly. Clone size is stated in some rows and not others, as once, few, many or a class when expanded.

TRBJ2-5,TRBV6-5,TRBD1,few,TGTGCCAGCAGTTACCAGGGACAGTCCCCCGGGACCCAGTACTTC,CASSYQGQSPGTQYF
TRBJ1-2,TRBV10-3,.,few,TGTGCCATCAGTGGGGGCTTAGACTATGGCTACACCTTC,CAISGGLDYGYTF
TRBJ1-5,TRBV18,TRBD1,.,TGTGCCAGCTCATCGCGACAGGGCGGCGAGGGCAATCAGCCCCAGCATTTT,CASSSRQGGEGNQPQHF
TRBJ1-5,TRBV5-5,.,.,TGTGCCAGCAGCTTCATTCCAGGGGGCAATCAGCCCCAGCATTTT,CASSFIPGGNQPQHF
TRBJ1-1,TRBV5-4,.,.,TGTGCCAGCAGCTTGGCAGAGGGAAGAGCTTTCTTT,CASSLAEGRAFF
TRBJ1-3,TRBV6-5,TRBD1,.,TGTGCCAGCAGTTACTCGTTTGGACAGGGAGGAAACACCATATATTTT,CASSYSFGQGGNTIYF
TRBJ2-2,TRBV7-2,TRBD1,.,TGTGCCAGCAGCCCCCGGACAGGGGGCACCGGGGAGCTGTTTTTT,CASSPRTGGTGELFF
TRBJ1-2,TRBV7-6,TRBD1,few,TGTGCCAGCAGCTTAGGAACCGGACAGGACGTAGGCGGCTACACCTTC,CASSLGTGQDVGGYTF
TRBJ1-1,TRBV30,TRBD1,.,TGTGCCTGGAGTGTAGGGGGCTGGGCTGAAGCTTTCTTT,CAWSVGGWAEAFF
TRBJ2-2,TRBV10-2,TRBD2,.,TGCGCCAGCAGTGAGAGGCTAGCGGGGGGGCCTTACACCGGGGAGCTGTTTTTT,CASSERLAGGPYTGELFF
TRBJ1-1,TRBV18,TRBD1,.,TGTGCCAGCTCACCCCAGGGGGAAGGCACTGAAGCTTTCTTT,CASSPQGEGTEAFF
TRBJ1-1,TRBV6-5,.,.,TGTGCCAGCAGAGAGGGAATCTCTGAAGCTTTCTTT,CASREGISEAFF
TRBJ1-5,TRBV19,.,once,TGTGCCACCCTCTCGGGGAGACCCAATCAGCCCCAGCATTTT,CATLSGRPNQPQHF
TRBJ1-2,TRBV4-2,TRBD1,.,TGTGCCAGCAGCCAAGGCGACAGGGAATTCTATGGCTACACCTTC,CASSQGDREFYGYTF
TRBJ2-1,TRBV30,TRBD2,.,TGTGCCGGGGGACTAAAGTCCTACAATGAGCAGTTCTTC,CAGGLKSYNEQFF
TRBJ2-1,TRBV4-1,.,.,TGCGCCAGCAGCCAAGAAGCGGGCAGGTACTCTGGGGACTACAATGAGCAGTTCTTC,CASSQEAGRYSGDYNEQFF
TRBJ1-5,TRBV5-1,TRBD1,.,TGCGCCAGCAGCCCAGGGGGCGAAGGCAATCAGCCCCAGCATTTT,CASSPGGEGNQPQHF
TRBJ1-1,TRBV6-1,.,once,TGTGCCAGCAGTGAAGCTGGACTCGGAATGGGCACTGAAGCTTTCTTT,CASSEAGLGMGTEAFF
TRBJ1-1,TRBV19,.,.,TGTGCCAGTAGTACGCTAGTCTCGTCGGGAGCTTTCTTT,CASSTLVSSGAFF